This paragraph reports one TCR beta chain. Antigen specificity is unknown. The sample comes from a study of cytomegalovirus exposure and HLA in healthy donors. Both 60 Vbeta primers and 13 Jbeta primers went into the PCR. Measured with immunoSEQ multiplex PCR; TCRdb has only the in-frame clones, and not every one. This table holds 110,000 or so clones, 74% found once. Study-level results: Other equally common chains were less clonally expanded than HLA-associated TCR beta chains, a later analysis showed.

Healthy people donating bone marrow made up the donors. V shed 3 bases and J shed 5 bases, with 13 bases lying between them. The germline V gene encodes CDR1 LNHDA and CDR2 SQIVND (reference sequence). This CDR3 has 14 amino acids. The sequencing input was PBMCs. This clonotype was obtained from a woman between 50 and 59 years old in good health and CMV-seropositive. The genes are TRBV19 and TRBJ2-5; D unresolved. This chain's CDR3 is CASSISGLTETQYF. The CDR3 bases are TGTGCCAGTAGTATTTCAGGATTAACGGAGACCCAGTACTTC.